Following are 19 T cell receptor beta chains from one sample sequenced in a study of T cell repertoires in cytomegalovirus infection. TCRdb used MiXCR to reprocess the reads, holding one entry per CDR3 protein. This sample has roughly 630,000 distinct CDR3 sequences, with 20% to 25% found just once. The sequenced sample consisted of CD8+ T cells from PBMCs. These TCRs come from a human donor in good health (CMV status not recorded). Some clones in this sample may be carry-over from other donors' samples.

At least ten counts were recorded for this clonotype. V is TRBV11-2 and J is TRBJ2-2, with no clear D. The CDR3 is made up of 17 amino acids. The V end lost 6 bases, the J end lost 3 bases, and 20 bases lay between the germline ends. The germline gives CDR1 SGHAT, CDR2 FQNNGV. The CDR3: CASSQKTRSWDTGELFF. CDR3 coding DNA: TGTGCCAGCAGTCAAAAGACGAGGTCGTGGGACACCGGGGAGCTGTTTTTT.

In its sample, this clonotype was seen a few times. This chain connects TRBV28 to TRBJ1-2; the match to TRBD1 covers 10 bases. The V and J ends lost 3 bases and 7 bases, in that order; junction bases with no gene match: 2. The CDR3 has 13 amino acids. Germline V gene sequence: CDR1 MDHEN, CDR2 SYDVKM. In DNA, the CDR3 is TGTGCCAGCAGTTTTGGGACAGGGGTTGGCTACACCTTC. Translated, it gives CASSFGTGVGYTF.

CDR3 coding DNA: TGTGCCAGCAGTCCTCCGGATGGGGTGGGGTCGGATGAGCAGTTCTTC. Encoded protein: CASSPPDGVGSDEQFF. The V and J genes are TRBV28 and TRBJ2-1; no clear D gene. There are 16 residues in the CDR3. Looked up from germline, CDR1 is MDHEN and CDR2 is SYDVKM. The V end was cut by 5 bases, the J end by 8 bases, with 22 bases between.

The sample holds one count of this clonotype. A single base separates this from a much larger clone, so it may be a read error. The chain carries TRBV6-2 or TRBV6-3 and TRBJ2-3; 10 bases agree with TRBD2. Germline CDR1 MNHEY, CDR2 SVGEGT. The CDR3 runs 13 residues. The CDR3 spells CVSTSGGTDTQYF. The CDR3 DNA sequence: TGTGTCAGCACTAGCGGGGGCACAGATACGCAGTATTTT.

The rearrangement joins TRBV6-6 to TRBJ1-5, with D uncertain. Germline values: CDR1 MNHNY, CDR2 SVGAGI (reference sequence). This CDR3 spans 14 amino acids. The germline V and J ends were trimmed by 6 bases and 6 bases, with 15 bases remaining between them. This CDR3 reads CASSFPDQFQPQHF. In DNA form, the CDR3 reads TGTGCCAGCAGCTTTCCGGACCAGTTTCAGCCCCAGCATTTT.

A note on this clonotype: One base away lies a much larger clone, so this may be a sequencing read error. J is TRBJ2-7 and V is TRBV28; 11 nucleotides agree with TRBD2. With 6 bases clipped from V and 2 bases from J, the junction kept 6 bases outside the gene matches. There are 15 residues in the CDR3. Germline V CDR1 and CDR2: MDHEN, SYDVKM. The CDR3 region is CASSQGLAEAYEQYF. The CDR3 nucleotides read TGTGCCAGCAGCCAGGGACTAGCGGAGGCCTACGAGCAGTACTTC.

Ten or more counts support this clonotype. The rearrangement joins TRBV7-4 to TRBJ2-1; maybe TRBD1 (6 bases). V lost 3 bases, J lost 0 bases, and 9 bases lay in between. The CDR3 spans 15 residues. The germline CDR1 and CDR2 sequences are SGHVT and SQSDAQ. Here the CDR3 reads CASSFDRFSYNEQFF. The CDR3 nucleotides read TGTGCCAGCAGCTTCGACAGGTTCTCCTACAATGAGCAGTTCTTC.

This clonotype was detected once. The chain links TRBV2 to TRBJ2-6, with D tentatively TRBD1 (5 bases). This CDR3 spans 15 amino acids. V was trimmed by 3 bases and J by 2 bases, leaving 8 bases between them. Germline loops: CDR1 SNHLY, CDR2 FYNNEI. The CDR3 protein is CASSETATGANVLTF. The CDR3 DNA sequence: TGTGCCAGCAGTGAGACAGCAACTGGGGCCAACGTCCTGACTTTC.

The chain employs TRBV5-6 and TRBJ2-7, with D unresolved. Germline assignment: CDR1 SGHDT and CDR2 YYEEEE. The length of the CDR3 is 15 residues. Deletions cut 0 bases from V and 3 bases from J, with 13 bases between. CDR3 protein: CASSLEAAHFYEQYF. The CDR3 nucleotides read TGTGCCAGCAGCTTGGAGGCTGCCCACTTCTACGAGCAGTACTTC.

Concerning this clonotype itself: With a much larger clone just one base away, this may be a read error. The rearrangement joins TRBV6-1 to TRBJ2-2, with a weak D call TRBD2 (5 bases). Germline loops: CDR1 MNHNS, CDR2 SASEGT. The CDR3 runs 15 residues. This CDR3 is CTSGRYRANTGELFF. In DNA, the CDR3 is TGTACCAGCGGCAGGTATCGCGCGAACACCGGGGAGCTGTTTTTT.

The chain has TRBV6-1 and TRBJ2-1, with 8 nucleotides matching TRBD2. The CDR3 contains 17 residues. Trimming took 1 base from V and 4 from J; bases not matched to a gene: 9. Germline V lookup: CDR1 MNHNS, CDR2 SASEGT. The CDR3 sequence is CASSEEDLSGGYNEQFF. The CDR3 region has the DNA TGTGCCAGCAGTGAAGAGGACTTGAGCGGGGGATACAATGAGCAGTTCTTC.

The V gene is TRBV15, the J gene TRBJ2-5; 8 bases agree with TRBD2. The CDR3 is made up of 17 amino acids. Germline V gene lookup returns CDR1 LNHNV and CDR2 YYDKDF (reference sequence). Trimming cost V 3 bases and J 5 bases; bases outside gene matches: 14. CDR3 nucleotide sequence: TGTGCCACCAGCAGGCGGAGGCAGCGGGGGCCTGGGGAGACCCAGTACTTC. Translation: CATSRRRQRGPGETQYF.

Ten or more counts support this clonotype. This chain uses TRBV29-1 with TRBJ1-2; maybe TRBD1 (6 bases). The CDR3 totals 12 residues. CDR1 is SQVTM, CDR2 ANQGSEA, per germline. Trimming stripped 6 bases from V and 0 bases from J, with 8 bases between. This CDR3 reads CSVQGTNYGYTF. CDR3 bases: TGCAGCGTACAGGGCACTAACTATGGCTACACCTTC.

This clonotype occurred a few times. V and J are TRBV6-2 or TRBV6-3 and TRBJ2-5; tentatively, D is TRBD2 (5 bases). The germline gives CDR1 MNHEY, CDR2 SVGEGT. With 0 bases removed from V and 5 bases from J, the gap between germline ends came to 19 bases. The CDR3 is 17 amino acids. CDR3 DNA: TGTGCCAGCAGTTACTCGAAGGAAGGAGGTCCCAGTGAGACCCAGTACTTC. Translation gives CASSYSKEGGPSETQYF.

This clonotype came up a few times. V usage is TRBV6-1 and J usage is TRBJ1-5; a possible D gene is TRBD1 (5 bases). V lost 6 bases to trimming and J lost 0 bases, with 15 bases between them. The CDR3 contains 16 residues. Germline V lookup: CDR1 MNHNS, CDR2 SASEGT. CDR3: CASRNRDRDSNQPQHF. In DNA, the CDR3 is TGTGCCAGCAGGAACCGGGACCGAGATAGCAATCAGCCCCAGCATTTT.

This clonotype was recorded only once. A much larger clone sits a single nucleotide away, making a read error possible. The rearrangement joins TRBV7-6 to TRBJ2-2; the D gene is possibly TRBD2 (5 bases). CDR3 length: 13 residues. Germline lookup yields CDR1 SGHVS and CDR2 FNYEAQ. CDR3 amino acids: CASSLVQTGELIF. CDR3 nucleotides: TGTGCCAGCAGCTTAGTGCAGACCGGGGAGCTGATTTTT. Drawing the rest from reference TRBV7-6 and TRBJ2-2, the complete variable domain is GAGVSQSPRYKVTKRGQDVALRCDPISGHVSLYWYRQALGQGPEFLTYFNYEAQQDKSGLPNDRFSAERPEGSISTLTIQRTEQRDSAMYRCASSLVQTGELIFGEGSRLTVL.

This chain connects TRBV4-1 to TRBJ2-7, with 9 nucleotides matching TRBD2. Germline loops: CDR1 MGHRA, CDR2 YSYEKL. The CDR3 sequence is 16 residues long. Unmatched junction bases numbered 5, after V lost 0 bases and J lost 2 bases. Here the CDR3 reads CASSQDKERGAYEQYF. CDR3 sequence (DNA): TGCGCCAGCAGCCAAGATAAGGAGCGGGGGGCCTACGAGCAGTACTTC.

This clonotype has just a few counts. The chain uses TRBV25-1 and TRBJ2-5, with D perhaps TRBD2 (7 bases). V was clipped by 6 bases and J by 4 bases, with 9 bases between them. Germline assignment: CDR1 MGHDK and CDR2 SYGVNS. CDR3 length: 12 residues. CDR3 nucleotides: TGTGCCAGCAGAGGGGGGGGAGAGACCCAGTACTTC. Encoded protein: CASRGGGETQYF.

The sample holds many counts of this clonotype. The chain combines TRBV7-2 with TRBJ2-6; 8 bases map to TRBD1. This CDR3 contains 22 residues. The trim removed 2 bases at V and 0 bases at J, leaving 18 bases unmatched. Germline lookup yields CDR1 SGHTA and CDR2 FQGNSA. The CDR3 is CASSLRGTGTFPFPSGANVLTF. The CDR3 DNA follows: TGTGCCAGCAGCTTACGCGGGACAGGCACTTTCCCCTTTCCCTCTGGGGCCAACGTCCTGACTTTC. Complete variable domain (other parts from reference TRBV7-2 and TRBJ2-6): GAGVSQSPSNKVTEKGKDVELRCDPISGHTALYWYRQSLGQGLEFLIYFQGNSAPDKSGLPSDRFSAERTGGSVSTLTIQRTQQEDSAVYLCASSLRGTGTFPFPSGANVLTFGAGSRLTVL.